Each of the 17 T cell receptor beta chains below was sequenced from the same sample in a study of T cell responses to AZD1222 COVID-19 vaccine. Method: immunoSEQ multiplex PCR; TCRdb's copy keeps in-frame clones and lacks some. The sample has under 170,000 clones; over 75% are singletons. Material: peripheral blood, obtained 28 days after the second AZD1222 dose. The receptors originated from an adult who received the AZD1222 COVID-19 vaccine.

This rearrangement joins TRBV5-1 to TRBJ1-4; TRBD1 aligns across 7 bases. Germline lookup yields CDR1 SGHRS and CDR2 YFSETQ. J was trimmed by 13 bases and V by 3 bases; bases with no gene match: 12. The CDR3 runs 14 residues. The chain's CDR3 is CASSSLGGQFGLFF. The CDR3 bases are TGCGCCAGCAGCTCCTTAGGGGGACAGTTCGGACTGTTTTTT.

V and J are TRBV6-4 and TRBJ2-3, with 7 positions matching TRBD1. CDR1 MRHNA and CDR2 SNTAGT come from the germline V gene. Trimming at V came to 0 bases and at J to 6 bases, leaving 3 bases not matched to a gene. The CDR3 totals 14 residues. CDR3 region: CASSDSTGPDTQYF. As DNA, the CDR3 is TGTGCCAGCAGTGACTCGACAGGGCCCGATACGCAGTATTTT.

This clone was seen only once. This sequence joins TRBV6-5 and TRBJ1-4; no firm D call. Germline V gene sequence: CDR1 MNHEY, CDR2 SVGAGI. This CDR3 comprises 11 residues. Trimming stripped 2 bases from V and 8 bases from J, with 3 bases between. The CDR3 loop is CASSYNEKLFF. DNA for the CDR3: TGTGCCAGCAGTTACAACGAAAAACTGTTTTTT.

The gene calls are TRBV2 and TRBJ1-3; no firm D call. CDR1 and CDR2 (germline): SNHLY, FYNNEI. V was cut by 6 bases and J by 4 bases, with 1 base left in between. CDR3 length equals 10 residues. CDR3 sequence reads: CASRGNTIYF. The CDR3 coding sequence is TGTGCCAGCAGAGGAAACACCATATATTTT.

This clone was seen a single time. The chain has TRBV10-3 and TRBJ2-3; unclear D gene. Trimming took 10 bases from V and 2 from J, leaving 7 bases between them. The germline gives CDR1 ENHRY, CDR2 SYGVKD. The CDR3 length is 11 residues. The DNA of the CDR3 is TGTGCCACCATGACCACAGATACGCAGTATTTT. It yields the protein CATMTTDTQYF.

This chain joins TRBV6-1 and TRBJ1-2; TRBD1 agrees at 8 bases. Germline CDR1 is MNHNS and CDR2 is SASEGT. The junction had 12 bases not matched to a gene; V was cut back by 0 bases and J by 3 bases. This CDR3 has 18 amino acids. The chain's CDR3 is CASSEAGRGRDVHYGYTF. The CDR3 region has the DNA TGTGCCAGCAGTGAAGCGGGCAGGGGGCGCGACGTGCACTATGGCTACACCTTC.

The chain is built from TRBV7-2 and TRBJ2-5; tentatively, D is TRBD2 (6 bases). The ends were cut back, 6 bases at V and 5 bases at J, with 16 bases in the middle. This CDR3 is built from 14 residues. The germline V gene has CDR1 SGHTA and CDR2 FQGNSA. The CDR3 protein is CASRATREGETQYF. In DNA form, the CDR3 reads TGTGCCAGCAGGGCGACTAGAGAAGGCGAGACCCAGTACTTC.

This chain links TRBV19 with TRBJ1-1; no reliable D call. The CDR3 consists of 15 residues. Trimming left V 3 bases short and J 0 bases short, with 11 bases between. Germline V gene data show CDR1 as LNHDA and CDR2 as SQIVND (reference sequence). The CDR3 sequence: CASSIIGYLNTEAFF. CDR3 coding DNA: TGTGCCAGTAGTATTATTGGTTACCTGAACACTGAAGCTTTCTTT. The whole variable domain, filled in from reference TRBV19 and TRBJ1-1, reads DGGITQSPKYLFRKEGQNVTLSCEQNLNHDAMYWYRQDPGQGLRLIYYSQIVNDFQKGDIAEGYSVSREKKESFPLTVTSAQKNPTAFYLCASSIIGYLNTEAFFGQGTRLTVV.

The chain employs TRBV18 and TRBJ2-7; TRBD1 is a possible D gene (5 bases). V lost 0 bases and J lost 0, with 6 bases in between. CDR3 length: 14 amino acids. Germline V gives CDR1 KGHSH, CDR2 LQKENI. CDR3 amino acids: CASSPPTVSYEQYF. CDR3 nucleotide sequence: TGTGCCAGCTCACCACCGACAGTCTCCTACGAGCAGTACTTC.

The V call is TRBV7-2, the J call TRBJ1-6; 7 nucleotides line up with TRBD1. The V gene end was trimmed by 1 base and the J gene end by 9 bases; junction bases not matched to a gene: 6. CDR3 length: 15 residues. Germline V gene sequence: CDR1 SGHTA, CDR2 FQGNSA. The CDR3 loop is CASSLVRDRGSPLHF. The CDR3 DNA follows: TGTGCCAGCAGCTTAGTCCGGGACAGAGGTTCACCCCTCCACTTT.

This chain uses TRBV27 with TRBJ2-7; possibly TRBD2 for D (6 bases). Germline assignment: CDR1 MNHEY and CDR2 SMNVEV (reference sequence). The CDR3 has 15 residues. The V end was cut by 1 base, the J end by 0 bases, with 10 bases between. The CDR3: CASSLWGDFSYEQYF. The CDR3 DNA follows: TGTGCCAGCAGTTTATGGGGGGATTTCTCCTACGAGCAGTACTTC.

The gene calls are TRBV3-1 (or the pseudogene TRBV3-2) and TRBJ1-3; D call uncertain. Germline-derived CDR1 and CDR2 are LGHDT and YNNKEL (reference sequence). The CDR3 spans 16 residues. Between the trimmed V and J ends, which lost 2 bases and 0 bases, there was a span of 11 bases. This CDR3 reads CASSQSRTNSGNTIYF. CDR3 in DNA: TGTGCCAGCAGCCAATCCAGAACCAACTCTGGAAACACCATATATTTT.

The J gene is TRBJ1-2, the V gene TRBV7-2, with TRBD1 matching 7 bases. The germline CDR1 and CDR2 sequences are SGHTA and FQGNSA. The junction had 4 bases not matched to a gene; V was cut back by 5 bases and J by 4 bases. CDR3 length: 13 amino acids. CDR3 protein: CASSPGQFYGYTF. Here the CDR3 DNA reads TGTGCCAGCAGCCCGGGACAGTTCTATGGCTACACCTTC.

V gene TRBV5-1 combines with J gene TRBJ1-1, with D uncertain. Looked up from germline, CDR1 is SGHRS and CDR2 is YFSETQ. Trimming stripped 4 bases from V and 3 bases from J, with 16 bases between. The CDR3 covers 15 residues. CDR3 sequence reads: CASSQQNLVDTEAFF. CDR3 nucleotide sequence: TGCGCCAGCAGCCAACAGAATTTGGTGGACACTGAAGCTTTCTTT.

J is TRBJ2-1 and V is TRBV12-5; the D gene is possibly TRBD2 (6 bases). V lost 3 bases and J 8 bases, leaving 11 bases between the germline ends. CDR1 is LGHNT and CDR2 is FRNRAP in the germline V gene. The CDR3 runs to 13 residues. Written as DNA, the CDR3 is TGTGCTAGTGGTTTCGGAGGGGCGGATGAGCAGTTCTTC. As protein: CASGFGGADEQFF.

The V and J genes are TRBV27 and TRBJ1-1; D may be TRBD1 (6 bases). CDR3 size: 18 residues. Trimming removed 3 bases from V and 0 bases from J, with 20 bases in between. Germline assignment: CDR1 MNHEY and CDR2 SMNVEV (reference sequence). CDR3 residues: CASSFHSSLDSMNTEAFF. The CDR3 region has the DNA TGTGCCAGCAGTTTCCACTCCTCCTTGGACAGTATGAACACTGAAGCTTTCTTT.

This clone showed up just a few times. The CDR3: CATSPPGTNYGYTF. CDR3 bases: TGTGCCACCAGCCCTCCGGGAACAAACTATGGCTACACCTTC. V usage is TRBV15 and J usage is TRBJ1-2; the D is unclear. CDR1 is LNHNV, CDR2 YYDKDF, per germline (reference sequence). This CDR3 has 14 amino acids. The V gene lost 5 bases and the J gene lost 2 bases, with 12 bases spanning the gap.